These 30 T cell receptor beta chains were sequenced from one sample in a study of identical twins. Via MiXCR, TCRdb re-called the 5' RACE reads, giving one row per CDR3 protein. The data hold some 1,700,000 distinct CDR3 sequences, with less than 40% observed a single time. Sequenced sample: cord blood. The receptors shown here come from a newborn girl in good health.

This clonotype came up a few times. The V call is TRBV29-1, the J call TRBJ2-7, with D possibly being TRBD1 (6 bases). CDR1 and CDR2 from the germline V gene are SQVTM and ANQGSEA. V was trimmed by 6 bases and J by 0 bases, leaving 12 bases between them. The CDR3 covers 13 residues. As DNA, the CDR3 is TGCAGCGTGATGAACAGGGACTCCTACGAGCAGTACTTC. Protein: CSVMNRDSYEQYF.

This clonotype was counted only a few times. This chain's CDR3 is CSAARLAGLNIQYF. CDR3 nucleotides: TGCAGTGCGGCCCGGCTAGCGGGGCTAAACATTCAGTACTTC. The chain recombines TRBV20-1 with TRBJ2-4; 9 positions agree with TRBD2. In germline, CDR1 is DFQATT, CDR2 SNEGSKA (reference sequence). V shed 6 bases and J 6 bases; nucleotides not matched to a gene: 9. The CDR3 spans 14 residues.

This clonotype appeared a few times. The rearrangement uses TRBV2 and TRBJ2-7; 10 bases match TRBD2. The CDR3 runs to 14 residues. The V and J ends lost 7 bases and 2 bases, in that order; junction bases with no gene match: 5. CDR1 is SNHLY, CDR2 FYNNEI, per germline. The CDR3 nucleotides read TGTGCCAGCAACCTAGCGGGAGCGACCTACGAGCAGTACTTC. As protein: CASNLAGATYEQYF.

This sequence joins TRBV7-2 and TRBJ2-1; 8 bases agree with TRBD1. This CDR3 has 14 amino acids. Germline CDR1 and CDR2: SGHTA and FQGNSA. Losses at the gene ends were 9 bases for V and 5 bases for J; bases not matched to a gene: 9. CDR3 amino acids: CASSRGRTDNEQFF. The CDR3 DNA reads as TGTGCCAGTTCCAGGGGGCGCACAGACAATGAGCAGTTCTTC.

The chain is built from TRBV2 and TRBJ2-5; 9 nucleotides agree with TRBD2. The CDR3 is 12 amino acids. With V trimmed by 6 bases and J by 13 bases, 9 bases remained unmatched. Per the germline V gene, CDR1 is SNHLY and CDR2 is FYNNEI. The CDR3 coding sequence is TGTGCCAGCAGCGGTGTGGGGACTAGCCTGTACTTC. Protein sequence: CASSGVGTSLYF.

The chain joins TRBV7-9 to TRBJ1-6; D might be TRBD1 (5 bases). The CDR3 extends over 15 amino acids. Germline V gives CDR1 SEHNR, CDR2 FQNEAQ (reference sequence). V shed 3 bases and J shed 5 bases, with 11 bases lying between them. The CDR3 DNA reads as TGTGCCAGCAGCTTTCTGGGACGGAATAATTCACCCCTCCACTTT. It yields the protein CASSFLGRNNSPLHF.

The gene calls are TRBV14 and TRBJ2-1; tentatively, D is TRBD2 (6 bases). This CDR3 contains 17 residues. Trimming removed 3 bases from V and 2 bases from J, with 17 bases in between. The germline gives CDR1 SGHDN, CDR2 FVKESK. This CDR3 reads CASSQDPLGGTYNEQFF. CDR3 coding DNA: TGTGCCAGCAGCCAGGACCCCTTAGGCGGGACCTACAATGAGCAGTTCTTC.

This clonotype appeared once. The chain uses TRBV10-3 and TRBJ1-5; tentative D call: TRBD1 (6 bases). Germline CDR1 ENHRY, CDR2 SYGVKD. The CDR3 has 16 residues. The V gene lost 7 bases and the J gene lost 6 bases, with 22 bases spanning the gap. CDR3 DNA sequence: TGTGCCATCAACGTCAGGGGAACGCGAGGATGTCAGCCCCAGCATTTT. Its translation: CAINVRGTRGCQPQHF.

V gene TRBV28 combines with J gene TRBJ2-5; 13 bases are a match to TRBD2. V trimming: 8 bases; J trimming: 13 bases; junction bases outside the gene matches: 13. The length of the CDR3 is 14 residues. Looked up from germline, CDR1 is MDHEN and CDR2 is SYDVKM. The CDR3 DNA is TGTGCCAGCCTTCCAGGACTAGCGGGAGAATTGCGGTACTTC. Protein: CASLPGLAGELRYF.

The chain has TRBV20-1 and TRBJ1-1, with 8 bases that match TRBD1. Germline CDR1 DFQATT, CDR2 SNEGSKA (reference sequence). Trimming at V came to 6 bases and at J to 6 bases, leaving 9 bases not matched to a gene. The CDR3 loop spans 13 amino acids. CDR3 nucleotides: TGCAGTGCCTTCGACAGGGGCGACCCTGAAGCTTTCTTT. This sequence encodes CSAFDRGDPEAFF.

The V gene is TRBV28, the J gene TRBJ2-1; 8 bases agree with TRBD2. The DNA end lines up better with TRBJ2-7; the J call may be wrong. Germline V lookup: CDR1 MDHEN, CDR2 SYDVKM. The CDR3 runs 15 residues. The CDR3 bases are TGTGCCAGCGGGGGAAGCGGGAGCTCCTACAATGAGCAGTACTTC. This codes for CASGGSGSSYNEQYF.

The rearrangement links TRBV6-5 to TRBJ1-5; the D is unclear. CDR1 and CDR2 (germline): MNHEY, SVGAGI. The CDR3 totals 16 residues. V was shortened by 4 bases and J by 1 base, with 14 bases between the two germline ends. CDR3 in amino acids: CASSSLRTASNQPQHF. CDR3 nucleotides: TGTGCCAGCAGTTCTCTACGGACGGCCAGCAATCAGCCCCAGCATTTT.

This clonotype is a singleton in its sample. The chain couples TRBV5-1 to TRBJ1-6; the match to TRBD1 covers 7 bases. Germline V gene data show CDR1 as SGHRS and CDR2 as YFSETQ. This CDR3 is 15 amino acids long. Trimming removed 2 bases from V and 9 bases from J; junction bases left unmatched: 8. This chain's CDR3 is CASSFGKQGPSPLHF. The CDR3 coding sequence is TGCGCCAGCAGCTTTGGGAAACAGGGGCCTTCACCCCTCCACTTT. The variable domain in full, completed from reference TRBV5-1 and TRBJ1-6, reads KAGVTQTPRYLIKTRGQQVTLSCSPISGHRSVSWYQQTPGQGLQFLFEYFSETQRNKGNFPGRFSGRQFSNSRSEMNVSTLELGDSALYLCASSFGKQGPSPLHFGNGTRLTVT.

Worth noting for this clonotype: The junction differs from germline at one of its ends, possibly a read error. The chain has TRBV5-1 and TRBJ2-1, with D perhaps TRBD2 (5 bases). CDR1 is SGHRS, CDR2 YFSETQ, per germline. The CDR3 runs to 16 residues. This CDR3 reads CSSSVERPSSYNEQFF. The CDR3, as DNA: TGCTCCAGCAGCGTCGAGCGGCCTAGCTCCTACAATGAGCAGTTCTTC.

This clonotype was seen a few times. The V gene is TRBV4-2, the J gene TRBJ2-3, with TRBD2 matching over 7 bases. The CDR3 is 18 residues long. Per the germline V gene, CDR1 is LGHNA and CDR2 is YNFKEQ. V lost 1 base and J lost 1; bases outside the gene matches: 11. CDR3: CASSQVIGGLYGTDTQYF. The CDR3 DNA is TGTGCCAGCAGCCAAGTGATTGGGGGACTATACGGCACAGATACGCAGTATTTT.

This clonotype was counted only a few times. The V call is TRBV5-1, the J call TRBJ2-7; TRBD2 aligns across 8 bases. V gave up 4 bases and J gave up 1 base; unmatched junction bases: 7. The CDR3 is 15 amino acids. In germline, CDR1 is SGHRS, CDR2 YFSETQ. In DNA form, the CDR3 reads TGCGCCAGCAGCATCGGACTAGCAGCTTCCTACGAGCAGTACTTC. It codes for CASSIGLAASYEQYF. Full variable domain (remainder filled in from reference TRBV5-1 and TRBJ2-7): KAGVTQTPRYLIKTRGQQVTLSCSPISGHRSVSWYQQTPGQGLQFLFEYFSETQRNKGNFPGRFSGRQFSNSRSEMNVSTLELGDSALYLCASSIGLAASYEQYFGPGTRLTVT.

This clonotype was seen only a few times. CDR3 protein: CSAIGGGLLRPQANIQYF. The CDR3 nucleotides read TGCAGTGCTATCGGGGGGGGACTACTTCGACCCCAAGCAAACATTCAGTACTTC. This chain connects TRBV20-1 to TRBJ2-4; 8 nucleotides align to TRBD2. The V and J ends lost 4 bases and 6 bases, in that order; junction bases with no gene match: 20. The V gene's germline CDR1 is DFQATT and CDR2 SNEGSKA (reference sequence). This CDR3 region has 18 residues.

This clonotype was counted between two and nine times. The V call is TRBV27, the J call TRBJ1-5, with D possibly being TRBD1 (6 bases). CDR1 MNHEY and CDR2 SMNVEV come from the germline V gene (reference sequence). With 4 bases removed from V and 6 bases from J, the gap between germline ends came to 10 bases. The CDR3 length is 13 residues. For the CDR3, the DNA is TGTGCCAGCAGTTACAGGGAAGGTCAGCCCCAGCATTTT. This encodes CASSYREGQPQHF.

The chain links TRBV6-2 or TRBV6-3 to TRBJ2-3, with no clear D. Trimming removed 8 bases at V and 2 bases at J, with 11 bases between. The germline CDR1 and CDR2 sequences are MNHEY and SVGEGT. The CDR3 has 13 residues. CDR3 in DNA: TGTGCCAGCCAGCGCAGTCACACAGATACGCAGTATTTT. Translation gives CASQRSHTDTQYF.

The chain joins TRBV6-5 to TRBJ1-2; weak D call: TRBD1 (5 bases). Germline-derived CDR1 and CDR2 are MNHEY and SVGAGI. Trimming stripped 2 bases from V and 5 bases from J, with 9 bases between. This CDR3 has 13 amino acids. This CDR3 reads CASSYKQEYGYTF. The CDR3 DNA sequence: TGTGCCAGCAGTTACAAACAGGAGTATGGCTACACCTTC.

The rearrangement links TRBV25-1 to TRBJ1-4; 10 bases map to TRBD1. CDR1 MGHDK and CDR2 SYGVNS come from the germline V gene. This CDR3 has 17 amino acids. V trimming: 2 bases; J trimming: 1 base; junction bases outside the gene matches: 4. The CDR3 bases are TGTGCCAGCAGTGAAAAGGACAGGGGGGTAACTAATGAAAAACTGTTTTTT. It is translated as CASSEKDRGVTNEKLFF.

This clonotype was detected only a few times. This chain joins TRBV12-3 or TRBV12-4 and TRBJ2-1; maybe TRBD2 (6 bases). The ends were cut back, 7 bases at V and 10 bases at J, with 11 bases in the middle. The CDR3 length is 11 residues. As DNA, the CDR3 is TGTGCCAGCACTTTGGGACTGGAGCAGTTCTTC. Translated, it gives CASTLGLEQFF.

The chain combines TRBV27 with TRBJ2-3; maybe TRBD1 (5 bases). The V end was cut by 3 bases, the J end by 2 bases, with 15 bases between. In germline, CDR1 is MNHEY, CDR2 SMNVEV (reference sequence). The CDR3 contains 16 residues. CDR3 in amino acids: CASSFKAGLNTDTQYF. CDR3 sequence (DNA): TGTGCCAGCAGTTTTAAGGCAGGGCTGAACACAGATACGCAGTATTTT.

The genes are TRBV5-1 and TRBJ1-6; D gene unclear. This CDR3 comprises 15 residues. Trimming took 0 bases from V and 0 from J, leaving 4 bases between them. Germline V gene lookup returns CDR1 SGHRS and CDR2 YFSETQ. The DNA for the CDR3 is TGCGCCAGCAGCTTGGAGCGCTCCTATAATTCACCCCTCCACTTT. This sequence encodes CASSLERSYNSPLHF.

This clonotype was counted a few times. The chain recombines TRBV7-9 with TRBJ2-3; the match to TRBD2 covers 11 bases. V was pared by 4 bases and J by 4 bases, with 7 bases of the junction left unmatched. The CDR3 contains 16 residues. The germline V gene has CDR1 SEHNR and CDR2 FQNEAQ (reference sequence). CDR3 protein: CASSSSSGRTPDTQYF. CDR3 nucleotide sequence: TGTGCCAGCAGCTCCTCTAGCGGGAGGACCCCAGATACGCAGTATTTT.

In this sample, this clonotype turned up a few times. V and J are TRBV25-1 and TRBJ2-3; D is unresolved. The CDR3 covers 13 residues. V shed 6 bases and J shed 5 bases, with 12 bases lying between them. CDR1 MGHDK and CDR2 SYGVNS come from the germline V gene. The CDR3 region is CASSPQPGDTQYF. The CDR3 DNA is TGTGCCAGCAGCCCCCAGCCAGGAGATACGCAGTATTTT.

This clonotype has a handful of counts. The CDR3 spells CASSATGTRSSYEQYF. As DNA, the CDR3 is TGTGCCAGCAGCGCCACCGGGACTAGGAGCTCCTACGAGCAGTACTTC. The chain joins TRBV21-1 to TRBJ2-7; TRBD1 is the table's D call, not checked against the DNA. TRBV21-1 is tagged as a pseudogene. This CDR3 contains 16 residues.

The rearrangement joins TRBV30 to TRBJ2-7, with D maybe TRBD1 (6 bases). From germline, CDR1 is GTSNPN and CDR2 SVGIG (reference sequence). The CDR3 has 15 amino acids. V was trimmed by 1 base and J by 0 bases, leaving 13 bases between them. CDR3 nucleotides: TGTGCCTGGAGTGCCCTAGGGGGTCTCTCCTACGAGCAGTACTTC. Its translation: CAWSALGGLSYEQYF.

In its sample, this clonotype was seen once. This sequence joins TRBV20-1 and TRBJ1-5; 7 bases line up with TRBD1. The CDR3 runs to 14 residues. After removal of 6 bases from V and 0 bases from J, the junction contained 5 bases not matched to a gene. Germline values: CDR1 DFQATT, CDR2 SNEGSKA (reference sequence). The CDR3, as DNA: TGCAGTGCCACGACAGGGCATAGCAATCAGCCCCAGCATTTT. This codes for CSATTGHSNQPQHF.

The chain joins TRBV20-1 to TRBJ2-3; the D is unclear. This CDR3 comprises 14 residues. Per germline, CDR1 DFQATT and CDR2 SNEGSKA (reference sequence). V was pared by 3 bases and J by 2 bases, with 12 bases between. DNA of the CDR3: TGCAGTGCTAGCCCCCACGTACTCACAGATACGCAGTATTTT. Translated: CSASPHVLTDTQYF.